The source of this T cell receptor beta chain is a study of blood T cells in healthy people across ages. Germline assignment: CDR1 LNHDA and CDR2 SQIVND (reference sequence). J gave up 3 bases and V 6 bases, and 20 bases lay outside the gene matches. The CDR3 spans 19 residues. For the second PCR, which ran for roughly 6 to 11 cycles, a sample-barcoded 5' primer and a J-beta primer mix were used. TCRdb ran MiXCR on the 5' RACE reads and lists one entry per CDR3 protein. This table holds about 320,000 distinct CDR3 sequences, around 27% found once. This rearrangement joins TRBV19 to TRBJ1-1; the match to TRBD1 covers 9 bases. The source of this sequence is a woman aged 65 to 85 in good health. Sequencing input: blood. The CDR3 region has the DNA TGTGCCAGTAGCCGGGCCATTACAACAGGGGGCTATAAGGACACTGAAGCTTTCTTT. Protein: CASSRAITTGGYKDTEAFF.